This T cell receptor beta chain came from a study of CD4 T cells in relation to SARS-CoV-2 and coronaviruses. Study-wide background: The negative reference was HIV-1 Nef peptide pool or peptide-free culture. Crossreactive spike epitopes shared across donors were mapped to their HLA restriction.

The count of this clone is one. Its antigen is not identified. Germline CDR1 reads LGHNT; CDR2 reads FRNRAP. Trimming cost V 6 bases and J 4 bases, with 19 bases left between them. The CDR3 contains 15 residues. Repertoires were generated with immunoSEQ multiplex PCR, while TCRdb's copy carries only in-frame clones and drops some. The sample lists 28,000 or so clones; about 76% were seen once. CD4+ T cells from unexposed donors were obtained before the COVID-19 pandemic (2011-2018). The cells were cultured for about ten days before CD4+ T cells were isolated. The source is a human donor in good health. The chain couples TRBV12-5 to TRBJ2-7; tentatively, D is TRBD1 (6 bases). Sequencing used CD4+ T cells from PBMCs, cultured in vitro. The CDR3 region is CASGPGTSRGYEQYF. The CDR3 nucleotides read TGTGCTAGTGGCCCGGGAACGAGCAGGGGTTACGAGCAGTACTTC. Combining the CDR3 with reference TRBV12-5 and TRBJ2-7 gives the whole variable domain DARVTQTPRHKVTEMGQEVTMRCQPILGHNTVFWYRQTMMQGLELLAYFRNRAPLDDSGMPKDRFSAEMPDATLATLKIQPSEPRDSAVYFCASGPGTSRGYEQYFGPGTRLTVT.